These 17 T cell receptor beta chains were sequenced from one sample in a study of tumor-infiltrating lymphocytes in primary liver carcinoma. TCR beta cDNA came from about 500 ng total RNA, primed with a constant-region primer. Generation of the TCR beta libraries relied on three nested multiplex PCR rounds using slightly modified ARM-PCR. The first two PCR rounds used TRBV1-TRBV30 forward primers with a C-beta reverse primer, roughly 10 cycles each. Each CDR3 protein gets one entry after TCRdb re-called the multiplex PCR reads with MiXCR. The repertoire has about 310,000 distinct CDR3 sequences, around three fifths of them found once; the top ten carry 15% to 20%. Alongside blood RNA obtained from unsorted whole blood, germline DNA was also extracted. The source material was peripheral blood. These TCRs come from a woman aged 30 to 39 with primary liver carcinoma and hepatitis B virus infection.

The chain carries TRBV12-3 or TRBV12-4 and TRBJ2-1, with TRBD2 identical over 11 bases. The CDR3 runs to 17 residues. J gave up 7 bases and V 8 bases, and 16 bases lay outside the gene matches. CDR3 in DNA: TGTGCCAGCTGCACTAGCGGGAGACTGGGGGCACATAATGAGCAGTTCTTC. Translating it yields CASCTSGRLGAHNEQFF.

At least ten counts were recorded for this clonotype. The CDR3 protein is CASINRGLGGELFF. CDR3 nucleotides: TGTGCCAGCATAAACAGGGGGCTCGGCGGGGAGCTGTTTTTT. The gene calls are TRBV11-3 and TRBJ2-2, with 9 bases lining up with TRBD1. The CDR3 consists of 14 residues. Trimming at V came to 7 bases and at J to 7 bases, leaving 7 bases not matched to a gene. CDR1 is SGHNT, CDR2 YENEEA, per germline.

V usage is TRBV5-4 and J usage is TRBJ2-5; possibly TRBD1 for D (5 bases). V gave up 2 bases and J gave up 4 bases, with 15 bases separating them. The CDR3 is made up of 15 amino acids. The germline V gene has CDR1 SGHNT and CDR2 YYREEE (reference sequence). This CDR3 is CASSFGANLGETQYF. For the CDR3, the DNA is TGTGCCAGCAGCTTTGGGGCGAATTTGGGAGAGACCCAGTACTTC.

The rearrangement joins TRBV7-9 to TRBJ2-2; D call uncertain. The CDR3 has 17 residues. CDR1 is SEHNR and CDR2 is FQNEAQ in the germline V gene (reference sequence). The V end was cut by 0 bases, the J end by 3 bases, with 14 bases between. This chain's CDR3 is CASSLALKHDYTGELFF. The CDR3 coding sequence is TGTGCCAGCAGCTTAGCGCTGAAGCATGATTACACCGGGGAGCTGTTTTTT.

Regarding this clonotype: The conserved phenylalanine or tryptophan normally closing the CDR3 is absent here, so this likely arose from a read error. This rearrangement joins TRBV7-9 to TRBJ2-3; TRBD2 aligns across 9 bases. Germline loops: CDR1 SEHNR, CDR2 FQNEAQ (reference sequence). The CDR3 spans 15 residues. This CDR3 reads CASSISGSRADTQYL. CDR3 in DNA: TGTGCAAGCAGCATTAGCGGGAGTAGGGCAGATACGCAGTATTTG.

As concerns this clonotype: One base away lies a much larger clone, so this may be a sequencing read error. The CDR3: CVRDSGKGNEQFF. CDR3 DNA sequence: TGTGTCAGAGATAGCGGGAAAGGCAATGAGCAGTTCTTC. J is TRBJ2-1 and V is TRBV6-2 or TRBV6-3, with 8 positions matching TRBD2. This CDR3 region has 13 residues. Germline V CDR1 and CDR2: MNHEY, SVGEGT.

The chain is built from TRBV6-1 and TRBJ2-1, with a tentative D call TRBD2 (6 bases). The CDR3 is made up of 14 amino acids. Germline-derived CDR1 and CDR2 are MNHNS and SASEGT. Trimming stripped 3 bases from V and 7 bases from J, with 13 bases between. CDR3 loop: CASSEGLAANEQFF. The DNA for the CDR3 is TGTGCCAGCAGTGAGGGGTTAGCGGCGAATGAGCAGTTCTTC.

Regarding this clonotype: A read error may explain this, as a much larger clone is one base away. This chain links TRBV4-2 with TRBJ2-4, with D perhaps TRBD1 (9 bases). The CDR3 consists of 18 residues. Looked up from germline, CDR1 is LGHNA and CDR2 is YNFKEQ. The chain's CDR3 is CASRQGGTSGIAKNTQYF. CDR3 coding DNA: TGTGCCAGCCGACAGGGGGGTACTAGCGGTATAGCCAAAAACACTCAGTACTTC.

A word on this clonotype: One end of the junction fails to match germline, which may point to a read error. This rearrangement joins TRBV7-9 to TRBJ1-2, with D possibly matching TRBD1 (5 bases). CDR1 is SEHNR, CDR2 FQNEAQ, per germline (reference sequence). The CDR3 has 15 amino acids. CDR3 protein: CVSSLRDSSIYGYTF. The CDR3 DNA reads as TGTGTCAGCAGCTTACGGGACTCGAGTATTTATGGCTACACCTTC.

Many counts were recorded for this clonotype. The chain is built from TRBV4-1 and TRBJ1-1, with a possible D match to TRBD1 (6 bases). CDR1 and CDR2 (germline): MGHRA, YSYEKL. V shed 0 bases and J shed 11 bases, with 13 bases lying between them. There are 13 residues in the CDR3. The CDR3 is CASSQDLRGPAFF. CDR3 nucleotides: TGCGCCAGCAGCCAAGATTTGCGGGGGCCGGCTTTCTTT.

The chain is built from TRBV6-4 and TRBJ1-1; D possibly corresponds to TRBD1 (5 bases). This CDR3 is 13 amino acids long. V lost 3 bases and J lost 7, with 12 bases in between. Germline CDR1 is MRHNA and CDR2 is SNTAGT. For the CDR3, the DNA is TGTGCCAGCAGTGAGGTGGGGCTGGGTGAAGCTTTCTTT. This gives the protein CASSEVGLGEAFF.

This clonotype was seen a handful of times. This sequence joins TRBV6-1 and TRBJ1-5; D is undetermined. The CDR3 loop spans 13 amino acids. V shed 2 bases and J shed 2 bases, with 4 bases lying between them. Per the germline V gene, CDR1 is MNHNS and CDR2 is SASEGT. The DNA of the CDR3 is TGTGCCAGCAGTGAAAGCGGCAATCAGCCCCAGCATTTT. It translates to CASSESGNQPQHF.

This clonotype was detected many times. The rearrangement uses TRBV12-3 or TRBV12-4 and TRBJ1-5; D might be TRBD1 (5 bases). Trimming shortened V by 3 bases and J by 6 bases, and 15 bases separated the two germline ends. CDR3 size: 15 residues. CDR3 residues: CASSFKLQGSQPQHF. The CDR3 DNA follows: TGTGCCAGCAGTTTCAAGCTTCAGGGTTCTCAGCCCCAGCATTTT.

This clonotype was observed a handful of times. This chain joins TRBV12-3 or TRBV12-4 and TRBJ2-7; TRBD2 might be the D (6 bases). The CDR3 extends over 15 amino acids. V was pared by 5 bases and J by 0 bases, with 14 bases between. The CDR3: CASSPLAGSSYEQYF. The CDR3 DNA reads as TGTGCCAGCAGTCCGCTAGCCGGGAGCTCCTACGAGCAGTACTTC.

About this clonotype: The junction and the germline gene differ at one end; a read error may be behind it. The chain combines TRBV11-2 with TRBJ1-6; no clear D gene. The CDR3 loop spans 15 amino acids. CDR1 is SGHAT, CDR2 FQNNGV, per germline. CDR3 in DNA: TGTGCCTGCAGCTTAGAATTCAGTTTGGGATCATCCCTCCACTTT. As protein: CACSLEFSLGSSLHF.

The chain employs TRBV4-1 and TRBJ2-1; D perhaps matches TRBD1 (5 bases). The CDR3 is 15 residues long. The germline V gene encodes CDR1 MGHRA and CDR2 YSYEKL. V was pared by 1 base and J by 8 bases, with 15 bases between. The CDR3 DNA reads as TGCGCCAGCAGCCAAGTTATAGTAGGGGTAGATGAGCAGTTCTTC. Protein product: CASSQVIVGVDEQFF.

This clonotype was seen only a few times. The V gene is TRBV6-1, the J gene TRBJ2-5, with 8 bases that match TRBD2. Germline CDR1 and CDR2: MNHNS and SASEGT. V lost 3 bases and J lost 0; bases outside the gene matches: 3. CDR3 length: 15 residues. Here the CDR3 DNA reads TGTGCCAGCAGTGATCAAGCGGGGGACCAAGAGACCCAGTACTTC. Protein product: CASSDQAGDQETQYF.